This is a list of T cell receptor beta chains from one sample in a study of cytomegalovirus exposure and HLA in healthy donors. Sequencing was performed with immunoSEQ multiplex PCR; in TCRdb, only in-frame clones are kept and a portion is missing. The sample includes fewer than 350,000 clones, more than 75% seen only once; the top ten take about 0.9%. What was sequenced was PBMCs. These receptors were collected from a woman between 18 and 30 years old in good health and CMV-seronegative. CDR3s include the opening cysteine and the closing phenylalanine or tryptophan. A D gene is named only where the DNA matches it firmly. The size of a clone is reported for some rows only, either as once, few or many, or as a class for expanded clones.

TRBV7-3	.	14	.	TRBJ2-3	TGTGCCAGCAGCTTAACAGGAGTCACAGATACGCAGTATTTT	CASSLTGVTDTQYF
TRBV19	TRBD1	19	.	TRBJ1-5	TGTGCCAGTAGTATTCGGTCTCGTTGGACAGTGACAGGGGGTCAGCCCCAGCATTTT	CASSIRSRWTVTGGQPQHF
TRBV6-1	.	13	.	TRBJ1-5	TGTGCCAGCAGAGAGCAAGACAATCAGCCCCAGCATTTT	CASREQDNQPQHF
TRBV7-9	TRBD2	13	.	TRBJ2-2	TGTGCCAGCAGCGAACTAGCGTTGGGGGAGCTGTTTTTT	CASSELALGELFF
TRBV2	.	14	.	TRBJ2-3	TGTGCCAGCAGCGACCGGACTAACACAGATACGCAGTATTTT	CASSDRTNTDTQYF
TRBV29-1	.	15	.	TRBJ2-2	TGCAGCGTTGAGAGTGCGTTTCTGAACACCGGGGAGCTGTTTTTT	CSVESAFLNTGELFF
TRBV7-3	.	13	.	TRBJ2-1	TGTGCCAGCGGTGCAGACTACAACAATGAGCAGTTCTTC	CASGADYNNEQFF
TRBV6-4	TRBD2	15	few	TRBJ2-3	TGTGCCAGCAGTGCGCTAGCGGGGGGCACAGATACGCAGTATTTT	CASSALAGGTDTQYF
TRBV5-1	.	13	.	TRBJ2-3	TGCGCCAGCAGCACCCACCAGGCAGATACGCAGTATTTT	CASSTHQADTQYF
TRBV10-2	.	12	.	TRBJ1-2	TGCGCCAGCAGTCGTTACGGAGATGGCTACACCTTC	CASSRYGDGYTF
TRBV11-3	.	14	.	TRBJ2-7	TGTGCCAGCAGCTTCCCCCATCAACTCGAGGAGCAGTACTTC	CASSFPHQLEEQYF
TRBV28	TRBD1	13	.	TRBJ2-1	TGTGCCAGCCACAGGGGACCCTACAATGAGCAGTTCTTC	CASHRGPYNEQFF
TRBV7-9	.	12	once	TRBJ2-7	TGTGCCAGCAGCCTGATTGGAGACGAGCAGTACTTC	CASSLIGDEQYF
TRBV28	.	15	.	TRBJ2-7	TGTGCCAGCAGTTTAGGGCCCGGGGGAGCGGGCCAATGGTACTTC	CASSLGPGGAGQWYF
TRBV19	TRBD2	14	once	TRBJ2-7	TGTGCCAGTAGTACTAGCGGGAGCTCCTACGAGCAGTACTTC	CASSTSGSSYEQYF
TRBV2	TRBD2	18	few	TRBJ2-2	TGTGCCAGCAGTAGGGGACTAGCGGGAGGGCCGACTTCCGGGGAGCTGTTTTTT	CASSRGLAGGPTSGELFF
TRBV27	TRBD1	16	once	TRBJ1-1	TGTGCCAGCAGTTTTGGGACAGGGGGCGATGGCACTGAAGCTTTCTTT	CASSFGTGGDGTEAFF
TRBV28	TRBD1	16	.	TRBJ2-3	TGTGCCAGCAGTTCACCGGGACAGGGGTCAGGAGATACGCAGTATTTT	CASSSPGQGSGDTQYF
TRBV9	.	14	few	TRBJ2-2	TGTGCCAGCAGCGTCGGAGACAGAGCCGGGGAGCTGTTTTTT	CASSVGDRAGELFF
TRBV4-3	.	16	.	TRBJ2-7	TGCGCCAGCAGCCAAGATCTAGGAGACGGCTCCTACGAGCAGTACTTC	CASSQDLGDGSYEQYF
TRBV2	TRBD2	15	.	TRBJ2-3	TGTGCCAGCGAACCTCAGCGGGAGGTAACAGATACGCAGTATTTT	CASEPQREVTDTQYF
TRBV4-3	.	17	.	TRBJ1-3	TGCGCCAGCAGCCAAGTAGGGATGACAGGCTCTGGAAACACCATATATTTT	CASSQVGMTGSGNTIYF
TRBV5-4	TRBD1	16	.	TRBJ1-2	TGTGCCAGCAGCGCGGGACAGGGTATGACAAGCTATGGCTACACCTTC	CASSAGQGMTSYGYTF
TRBV7-3	TRBD2	17	.	TRBJ2-1	TGTGCCAGCAGCTTAATCGGCTGGACTAGCGGTAACAATGAGCAGTTCTTC	CASSLIGWTSGNNEQFF
TRBV4-1	TRBD1	14	.	TRBJ2-7	TGCGCCAGCAGTCCTTGGCAGGGGGCAAAGGAGCAGTACTTC	CASSPWQGAKEQYF
TRBV5-4	TRBD2	17	.	TRBJ2-1	TGTGCCAGCAGCCACCCCGCGGGAGGGCCGGGGTACAATGAGCAGTTCTTC	CASSHPAGGPGYNEQFF
TRBV6-1	TRBD2	15	.	TRBJ2-3	TGTGCCAGCAGTGAAGGTAGCGGGGGCCAGGATACGCAGTATTTT	CASSEGSGGQDTQYF
TRBV27	.	16	.	TRBJ2-3	TGTGCCAGCAAAGATATTACGCGGGGTCACACAGATACGCAGTATTTT	CASKDITRGHTDTQYF
TRBV28	TRBD2	15	.	TRBJ2-3	TGTGCCAGCACTCGACCGCGCGGGGGAACAGATACGCAGTATTTT	CASTRPRGGTDTQYF
TRBV4-1	.	15	.	TRBJ2-7	TGCGCCAGCAGCCAAGGGCAGGGGGGCCCCTACGAGCAGTACTTC	CASSQGQGGPYEQYF
TRBV5-1	.	14	.	TRBJ2-1	TGCGCCAGCAAAGAAGCAGGACTCAACAATGAGCAGTTCTTC	CASKEAGLNNEQFF
TRBV4-1	TRBD2	15	.	TRBJ2-3	TGCGCCAGCAGGGGACTAGCGGGGGGCACAGATACGCAGTATTTT	CASRGLAGGTDTQYF
TRBV19	.	13	.	TRBJ1-2	TGTGCCAGTAGTATAGGCCCCGGGGAGGGCTACACCTTC	CASSIGPGEGYTF
TRBV7-6	TRBD1	15	.	TRBJ2-7	TGTGCCAGCAGCTTAGGAGGGACAGGGATCTACGAGCAGTACTTC	CASSLGGTGIYEQYF
TRBV29-1	.	17	once	TRBJ2-6	TGCAGCGTGATGGGCGGGCAGCTGCGCTCTGGGGCCAACGTCCTGACTTTC	CSVMGGQLRSGANVLTF
TRBV9	.	12	.	TRBJ2-1	TGTGCCAGCAGCTCTCAGGCCAATGAGCAGTTCTTC	CASSSQANEQFF
TRBV19	TRBD1	17	.	TRBJ1-1	TGTGCCAGTAGTATAAAGGGACAGGGGCTTGCGGGCACTGAAGCTTTCTTT	CASSIKGQGLAGTEAFF
TRBV28	.	13	once	TRBJ2-3	TGTGCCAGCATCCAAGGGGCCGCAGATACGCAGTATTTT	CASIQGAADTQYF
TRBV7-9	.	12	.	TRBJ1-2	TGTGCCAGCAGCAGGGACACCCATGGCTACACCTTC	CASSRDTHGYTF
TRBV5-6	TRBD1	14	.	TRBJ1-2	TGTGCCAGCAGCTTCGGACAGGGTGCCGACAGCTACACCTTC	CASSFGQGADSYTF
TRBV5-1	TRBD2	13	.	TRBJ2-5	TGCGCCAGCCGGGGGGTGGCACAAGAGACCCAGTACTTC	CASRGVAQETQYF
TRBV7-2	TRBD2	16	.	TRBJ2-7	TGTGCCAGCAGCTTAGAGGTAGCGGGGGGGAGCTACGAGCAGTACTTC	CASSLEVAGGSYEQYF
TRBV5-1	.	15	.	TRBJ2-7	TGCGCCAGCAGCTTGGATCCGGCGGTCTCCTACGAGCAGTACTTC	CASSLDPAVSYEQYF
TRBV2	TRBD1	16	.	TRBJ1-1	TGTGCCAGCAGTGAAGAAATGGGGCAGGGGGACACTGAAGCTTTCTTT	CASSEEMGQGDTEAFF
TRBV5-8	TRBD2	18	.	TRBJ2-1	TGTGCCAGCAGCTTTAAGCCTGGGTTAACTAGCGGACACAATGAGCAGTTCTTC	CASSFKPGLTSGHNEQFF